The sequence of this T cell receptor beta chain was determined in a study of regulatory T cells in long-lasting Graves disease. Study as a whole: Positivity for TSH receptor antibodies plus over 5 years of antithyroid drugs meant persistent Graves' disease.

Combining iRepertoire HTBI primers with Arm-PCR of CDR3 regions, the authors built TCR beta libraries. TCRdb re-derived calls from the multiplex PCR reads in MiXCR, one entry per CDR3 protein. The sample yields around 450,000 distinct CDR3 sequences, roughly 21% seen once. Time point described: persistent/refractory GD, antithyroid drugs over 5 years with positive TRAb. Following extraction of RNA from PBMCs, that RNA was used to make the TCR library. V was pared by 2 bases and J by 4 bases, with 15 bases between. Germline V gives CDR1 SGHDN, CDR2 FVKESK. CDR3 length equals 15 residues. Details on this clonotype: Its antigen is still unknown.

Study conclusions and caveats: It was in persistent disease that TRBV28, TRBJ1-2 and TRBJ2-5 were favored.

The starting material was peripheral blood mononuclear cells (PBMCs), obtained when the disease was refractory, from a patient treated with antithyroid drugs. This chain connects TRBV14 to TRBJ2-7, with D perhaps matching TRBD2 (6 bases). The source of this sequence is a female donor with Graves disease. CDR3 coding DNA: TGTGCCAGCAGCCAACGGGGGTTCCGCGTGTACGAGCAGTACTTC. Its translation: CASSQRGFRVYEQYF.